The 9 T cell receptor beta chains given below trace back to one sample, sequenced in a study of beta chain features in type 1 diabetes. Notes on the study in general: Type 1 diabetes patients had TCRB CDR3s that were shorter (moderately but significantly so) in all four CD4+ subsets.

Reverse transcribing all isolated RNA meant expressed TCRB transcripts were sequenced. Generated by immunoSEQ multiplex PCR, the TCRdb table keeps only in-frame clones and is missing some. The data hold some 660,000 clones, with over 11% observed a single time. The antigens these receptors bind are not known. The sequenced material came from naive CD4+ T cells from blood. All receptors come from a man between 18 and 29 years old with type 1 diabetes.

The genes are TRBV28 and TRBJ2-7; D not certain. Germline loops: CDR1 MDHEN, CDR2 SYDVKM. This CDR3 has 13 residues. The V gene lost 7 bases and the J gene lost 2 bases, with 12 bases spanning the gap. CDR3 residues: CASTPGGTYEQYF. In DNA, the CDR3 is TGTGCCAGCACCCCAGGCGGCACCTACGAGCAGTACTTC.

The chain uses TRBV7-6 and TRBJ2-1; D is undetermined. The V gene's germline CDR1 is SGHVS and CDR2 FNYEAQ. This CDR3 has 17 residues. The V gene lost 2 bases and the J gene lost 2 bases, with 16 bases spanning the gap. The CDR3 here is CASSLRSPVVPYNEQFF. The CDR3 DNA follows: TGTGCCAGCAGCTTAAGGTCCCCGGTCGTCCCCTACAATGAGCAGTTCTTC. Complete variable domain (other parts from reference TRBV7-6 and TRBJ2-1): GAGVSQSPRYKVTKRGQDVALRCDPISGHVSLYWYRQALGQGPEFLTYFNYEAQQDKSGLPNDRFSAERPEGSISTLTIQRTEQRDSAMYRCASSLRSPVVPYNEQFFGPGTRLTVL.

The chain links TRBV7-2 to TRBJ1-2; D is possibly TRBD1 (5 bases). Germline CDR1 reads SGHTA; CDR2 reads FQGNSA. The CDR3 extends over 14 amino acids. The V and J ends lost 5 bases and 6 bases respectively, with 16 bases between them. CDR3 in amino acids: CASSPRQGDHGYTF. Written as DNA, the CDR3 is TGTGCCAGCAGCCCCCGGCAGGGCGATCATGGCTACACCTTC.

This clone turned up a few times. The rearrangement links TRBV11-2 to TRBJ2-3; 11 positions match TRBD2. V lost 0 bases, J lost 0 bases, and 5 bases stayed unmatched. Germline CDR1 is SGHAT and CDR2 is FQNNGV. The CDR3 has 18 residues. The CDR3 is CASSLDLRTSGSTDTQYF. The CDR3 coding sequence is TGTGCCAGCAGCTTAGATCTCCGGACTAGCGGGAGCACAGATACGCAGTATTTT.

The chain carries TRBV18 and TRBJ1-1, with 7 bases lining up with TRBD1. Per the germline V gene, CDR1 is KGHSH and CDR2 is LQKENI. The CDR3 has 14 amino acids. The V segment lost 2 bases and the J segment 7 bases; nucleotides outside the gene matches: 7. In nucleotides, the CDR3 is TGTGCCAGCTCACCATTCCGGGACAGCGGTGAAGCTTTCTTT. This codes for CASSPFRDSGEAFF. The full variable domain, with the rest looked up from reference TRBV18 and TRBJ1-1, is NAGVMQNPRHLVRRRGQEARLRCSPMKGHSHVYWYRQLPEEGLKFMVYLQKENIIDESGMPKERFSAEFPKEGPSILRIQQVVRGDSAAYFCASSPFRDSGEAFFGQGTRLTVV.

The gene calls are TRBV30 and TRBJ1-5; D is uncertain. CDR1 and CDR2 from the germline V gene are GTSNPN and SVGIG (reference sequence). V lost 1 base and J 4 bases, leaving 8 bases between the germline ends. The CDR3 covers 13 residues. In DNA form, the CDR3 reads TGTGCCTGGAGTGAAAGAGATAATCAGCCCCAGCATTTT. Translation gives CAWSERDNQPQHF.

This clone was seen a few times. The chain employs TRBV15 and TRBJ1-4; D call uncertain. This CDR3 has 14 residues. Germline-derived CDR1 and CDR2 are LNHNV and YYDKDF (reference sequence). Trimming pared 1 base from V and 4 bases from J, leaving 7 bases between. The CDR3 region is CATSRGSNNEKLFF. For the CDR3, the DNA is TGTGCCACCAGCAGAGGAAGTAATAATGAAAAACTGTTTTTT.

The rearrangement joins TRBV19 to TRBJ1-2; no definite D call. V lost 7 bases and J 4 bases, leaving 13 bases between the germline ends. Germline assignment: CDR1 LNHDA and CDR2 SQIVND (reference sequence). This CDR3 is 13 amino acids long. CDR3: CASTIPGVYGYTF. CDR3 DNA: TGTGCCAGTACCATCCCAGGAGTCTATGGCTACACCTTC.

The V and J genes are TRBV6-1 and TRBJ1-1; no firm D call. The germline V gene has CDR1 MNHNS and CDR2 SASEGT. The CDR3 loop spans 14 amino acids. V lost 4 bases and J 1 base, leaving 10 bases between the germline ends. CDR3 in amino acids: CASSAVPQNTEAFF. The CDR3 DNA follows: TGTGCCAGCAGTGCTGTTCCCCAGAACACTGAAGCTTTCTTT.